Sequencing of this T cell receptor (beta chain) was carried out in a study of shared clonotypes between healthy human individuals (dated by TCRdb to the early 2020s). Background for the entire study: A couple of women and a few men aged 18 to 49 years were included in the cohort. Per donor, three plates each were used for CD4 naive and CD4 memory, two for CD8 naive, and one for CD8 memory. Blood TCR repertoires of about 5 healthy adults were deeply sequenced to estimate repertoire size and the extent of clonotype sharing between individuals. Between about 0.9 and 8.9 billion PBMCs per donor were obtained by leukapheresis. To increase sequencing depth and limit assay-specific biases, TCR repertoire library preparation and sequencing were carried out by different laboratories using diverse techniques. The investigation overall reported the following: Naive subsets generally had larger estimated clonotype richness than memory subsets. Compared with non-shared clonotypes, the clonotypes found in all four sorted-subset donors had higher generation probabilities. Across a handful of donors, approximately 5% of naive CD4, 3% to 4% of naive CD8, 2.3% of memory CD4, and approximately 0.42% of memory CD8 clonotypes were shared. Pairwise subsampling indicated that sequencing depth was expected to affect the degree of clonotype sharing among donors. Sampling was restricted to blood, and TCR repertoires in tissues likely differ from the TCR repertoires found in blood. Even with the large sequencing depth, rarefaction of the sorted-subset datasets indicated that sequencing was incomplete. The genetic and exposure-history diversity represented was limited by the small number of donors.

Healthy HIV-negative adults with no recently reported acute infections or vaccinations were included as donors. Every donor was a Caucasian adult living in Nashville, Tennessee, USA. CD4+ T cells were enriched by magnetic negative selection; naive cells were then positively selected on CD45RA, and the negative fraction formed the memory subset. After blood collection by leukapheresis, PBMCs were isolated using Ficoll-Histopaque density gradient centrifugation and then cryopreserved in the vapor phase of liquid nitrogen. Purity and quantity of every magnetically sorted T cell population were checked by analytical flow cytometry. Genomic DNA was isolated from every sorted fraction and measured by UV absorbance on a Nanodrop 2000c. CDR3 length: 13 amino acids, cysteine to phenylalanine. Solely the CDR3 DNA is kept, with 39 bases framed from the first base. The germline V gene yields SQVTM for CDR1 and ANQGSEA for CDR2. V was cut back by 3 bases and J by 6 bases, leaving a gap of 12 bases between them.

To note about this clone: Its specific antigen is unknown. Base qualities are not recorded, but no much larger clone differs from it by a single base.

Using the deep immunoSEQ assay, TCR CDR3 regions were amplified from genomic DNA by multiplex PCR. Extracted genomic DNA from each cell subset was spread evenly across all wells of several immunoSEQ 96-well plates, with each plate serving as a replicate. For sorted subsets, each replicate PCR was loaded with 200 ng genomic DNA, equivalent to about 33,000 T cell genomes. The purified libraries were quantified using a Qubit 3.0 fluorometer, sized with a Bioanalyzer 2100, and then quantified again using the KAPA Library Quantification kit. Every immunoSEQ 96-well plate was sequenced on a separate single-read 150-cycle Illumina NextSeq 550 flow cell. The authors processed their data as follows. The immunoSEQ output contained only junctional sequences without quality scores, so filtering could not match that applied to full-length reads. Sequences were annotated with PyIR, a Python wrapper for IgBLAST v1.9, and V/J genes and CDR3 were assigned using IMGT germline references. Reads were removed for weak V/J assignments (E-value above 1e-6), missing CDR3, stop codons, out-of-frame junctions, or ambiguous translated residues. V3J clonotypes were defined as sequences sharing the same inferred V gene, J gene, and CDR3 amino acid sequence. Percentage overlap between repertoires was calculated by dividing the number of shared unique clonotypes by the size of the smaller repertoire. Three approaches were used to assess repertoire richness: RTK rarefaction, the Chao1 estimator, and Recon v2.1 estimates of unobserved clonotypes. For all TCRbeta clonotypes obtained by the gDNA method from several donors, generation probabilities were computed with OLGA. TCRdb provides this immuneACCESS table in a form limited to in-frame rearrangements. Some clones are lacking; in checked studies, under half of them reflect an unresolved V gene, and why the rest are absent is not known. V, J and clone size reflect that table, while D and trimming were determined from the DNA. The sample profile shows under 2.5 million clones; around 90% of them were found once. Clones ranked in the top ten supply about 0.36% of the sample.

The specimen sequenced was naive CD4+ T cells from PBMCs. The cell subset or site label of this sample denotes: CD45RA+ positively selected. The chain was built from TRBV29-1 and TRBJ2-1; the D gene is perhaps TRBD1, from 6 matching bases. This sequence originates from a man between 18 and 35 years old in good health. Some clones in this sample may be carry-over from other donors' samples. CDR3 loop: CSVDRGGLNEQFF. The DNA is as follows: TGCAGCGTTGATAGAGGGGGTCTCAATGAGCAGTTCTTC.